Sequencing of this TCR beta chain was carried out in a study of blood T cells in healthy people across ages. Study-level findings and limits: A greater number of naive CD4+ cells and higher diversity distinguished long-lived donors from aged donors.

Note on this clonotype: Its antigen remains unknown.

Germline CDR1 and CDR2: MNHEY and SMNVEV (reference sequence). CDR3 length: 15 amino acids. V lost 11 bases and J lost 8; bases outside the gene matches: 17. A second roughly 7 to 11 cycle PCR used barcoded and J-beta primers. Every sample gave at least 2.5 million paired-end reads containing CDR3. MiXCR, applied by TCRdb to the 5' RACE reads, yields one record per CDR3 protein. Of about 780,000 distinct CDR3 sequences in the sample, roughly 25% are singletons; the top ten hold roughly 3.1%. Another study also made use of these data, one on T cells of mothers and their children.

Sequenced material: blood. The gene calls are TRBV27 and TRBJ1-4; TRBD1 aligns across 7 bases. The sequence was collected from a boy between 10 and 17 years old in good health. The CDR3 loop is CASKGVGTAEEKLFF. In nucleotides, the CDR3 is TGTGCCTCCAAGGGGGTCGGGACAGCAGAAGAAAAACTGTTTTTT.